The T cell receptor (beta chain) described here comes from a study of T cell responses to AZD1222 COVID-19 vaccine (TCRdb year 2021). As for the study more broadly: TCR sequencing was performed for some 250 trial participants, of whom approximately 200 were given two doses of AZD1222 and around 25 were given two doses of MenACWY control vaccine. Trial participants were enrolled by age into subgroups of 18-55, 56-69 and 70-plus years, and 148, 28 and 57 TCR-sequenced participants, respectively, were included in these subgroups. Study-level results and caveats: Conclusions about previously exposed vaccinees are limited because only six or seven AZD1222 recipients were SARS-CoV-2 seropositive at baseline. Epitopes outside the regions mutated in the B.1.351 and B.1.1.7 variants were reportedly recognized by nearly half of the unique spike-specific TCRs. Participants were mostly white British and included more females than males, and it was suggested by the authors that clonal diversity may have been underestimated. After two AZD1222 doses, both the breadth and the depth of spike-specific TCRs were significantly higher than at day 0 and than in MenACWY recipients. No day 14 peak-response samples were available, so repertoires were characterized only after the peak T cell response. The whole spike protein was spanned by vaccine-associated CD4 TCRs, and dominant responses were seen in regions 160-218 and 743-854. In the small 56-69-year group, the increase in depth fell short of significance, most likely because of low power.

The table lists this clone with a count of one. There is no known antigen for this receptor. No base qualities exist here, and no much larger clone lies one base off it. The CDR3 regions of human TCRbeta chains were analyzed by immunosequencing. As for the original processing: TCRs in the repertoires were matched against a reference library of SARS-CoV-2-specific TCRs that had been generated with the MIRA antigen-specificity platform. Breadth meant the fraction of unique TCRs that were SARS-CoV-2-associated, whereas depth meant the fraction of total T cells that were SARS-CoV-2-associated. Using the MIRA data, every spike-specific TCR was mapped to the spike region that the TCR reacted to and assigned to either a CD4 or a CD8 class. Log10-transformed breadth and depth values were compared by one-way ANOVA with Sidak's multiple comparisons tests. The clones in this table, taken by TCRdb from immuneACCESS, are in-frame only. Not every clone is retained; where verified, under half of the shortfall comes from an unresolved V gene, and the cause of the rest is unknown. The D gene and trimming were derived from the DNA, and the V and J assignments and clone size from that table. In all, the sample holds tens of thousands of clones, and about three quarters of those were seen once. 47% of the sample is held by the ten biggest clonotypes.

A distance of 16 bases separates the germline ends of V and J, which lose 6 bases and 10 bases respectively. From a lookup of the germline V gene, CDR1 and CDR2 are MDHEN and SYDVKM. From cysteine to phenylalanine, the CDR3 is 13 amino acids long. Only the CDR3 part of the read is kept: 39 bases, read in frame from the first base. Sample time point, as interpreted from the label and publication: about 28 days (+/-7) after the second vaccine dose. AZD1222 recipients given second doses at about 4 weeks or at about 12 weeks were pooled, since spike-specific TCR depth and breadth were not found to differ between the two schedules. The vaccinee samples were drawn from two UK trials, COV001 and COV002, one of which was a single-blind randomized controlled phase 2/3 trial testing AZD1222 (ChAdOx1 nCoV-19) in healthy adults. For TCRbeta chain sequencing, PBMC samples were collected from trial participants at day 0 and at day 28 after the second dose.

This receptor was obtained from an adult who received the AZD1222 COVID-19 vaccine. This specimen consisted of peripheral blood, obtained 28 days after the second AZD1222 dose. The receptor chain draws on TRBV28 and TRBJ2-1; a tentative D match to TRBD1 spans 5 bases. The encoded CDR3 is CASRVTGTREQFF. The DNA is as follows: TGTGCCAGCAGGGTAACAGGAACACGGGAGCAGTTCTTC.